The 19 T cell receptor beta chains below come from one sample, sequenced in a study of cytomegalovirus exposure and HLA in healthy donors. PCR used 60 Vbeta primers and 13 Jbeta primers. Libraries were prepared by immunoSEQ multiplex PCR; TCRdb keeps only in-frame clonotypes and omits some of them. The sample lists more than 150,000 clones; about 82% were seen once. Sequencing was carried out using PBMCs. The receptors derive from a woman aged 30 to 39 in good health and CMV-seronegative.

The chain has TRBV4-3 and TRBJ1-6; no clear D. Germline V gene lookup returns CDR1 LGHNA and CDR2 YSLEER. There are 14 residues in the CDR3. V lost 0 bases and J lost 6, with 6 bases in between. CDR3 sequence reads: CASSQDPGNSPLHF. The CDR3 bases are TGCGCCAGCAGCCAAGATCCGGGTAATTCACCCCTCCACTTT.

This clone has just one count. V is TRBV5-1 and J is TRBJ2-3; 12 bases agree with TRBD2. Germline V CDR1 and CDR2: SGHRS, YFSETQ. V shed 4 bases and J 7 bases; nucleotides not matched to a gene: 7. This CDR3 region has 15 residues. DNA of the CDR3: TGCGCCAGCAGCAACACCACTAGCGGGGGGAATACGCAGTATTTT. Residues: CASSNTTSGGNTQYF.

The rearrangement joins TRBV10-3 to TRBJ2-4; 7 bases match TRBD1. The CDR3 length is 18 residues. The V gene end was trimmed by 2 bases and the J gene end by 1 base; junction bases not matched to a gene: 11. Germline-derived CDR1 and CDR2 are ENHRY and SYGVKD. CDR3 protein: CAISENRGQPNAKNIQYF. In DNA form, the CDR3 reads TGTGCCATCAGTGAGAACAGGGGACAACCAAACGCCAAAAACATTCAGTACTTC.

The chain employs TRBV5-1 and TRBJ2-1, with a tentative D call TRBD2 (6 bases). CDR3 length: 15 residues. V was pared by 2 bases and J by 6 bases, with 15 bases between. CDR1 is SGHRS, CDR2 YFSETQ, per germline. The CDR3 protein is CASSLNGGAGNEQFF. In DNA, the CDR3 is TGCGCCAGCAGCTTAAATGGCGGGGCTGGCAATGAGCAGTTCTTC.

The J gene is TRBJ2-5, the V gene TRBV5-4; TRBD2 matches at 12 bases. V was clipped by 3 bases and J by 2 bases; unmatched bases: 11. The germline gives CDR1 SGHNT, CDR2 YYREEE (reference sequence). There are 18 residues in the CDR3. This CDR3 reads CASSSRPGLAGLQETQYF. For the CDR3, the DNA is TGTGCCAGCAGCTCTAGGCCGGGACTAGCGGGCCTACAAGAGACCCAGTACTTC.

The chain couples TRBV5-1 to TRBJ1-2; 7 bases line up with TRBD1. This CDR3 spans 13 amino acids. Germline trimming cut 4 bases from V and 4 bases from J; bases unmatched to any gene: 4. Germline V CDR1 and CDR2: SGHRS, YFSETQ. CDR3 region: CASSVRQGYGYTF. Written as DNA, the CDR3 is TGCGCCAGCAGCGTTCGACAGGGCTATGGCTACACCTTC.

As concerns this clone: Other DNA sequences of this sample code for an identical CDR3. The rearrangement uses TRBV29-1 and TRBJ1-1; TRBD1 agrees at 9 bases. The CDR3 covers 13 residues. The junction had 6 bases not matched to a gene; V was cut back by 7 bases and J by 3 bases. Looked up from germline, CDR1 is SQVTM and CDR2 is ANQGSEA. This CDR3 reads CSARTGADTEAFF. CDR3 DNA: TGCAGCGCAAGGACAGGGGCGGACACTGAAGCTTTCTTT.

The rearrangement joins TRBV10-1 to TRBJ2-3, with 9 bases aligning to TRBD2. From germline, CDR1 is WNHNN and CDR2 SYGVQD (reference sequence). Trimming at V came to 4 bases and at J to 6 bases, leaving 11 bases not matched to a gene. This CDR3 has 16 amino acids. The CDR3 coding sequence is TGCGCCAGCAGTGGGCCAGCGGGGGGACATGGCGATACGCAGTATTTT. Amino acid sequence: CASSGPAGGHGDTQYF.

This chain joins TRBV9 and TRBJ1-5; TRBD1 agrees at 9 bases. Trimming removed 4 bases from V and 7 bases from J; junction bases left unmatched: 6. The length of the CDR3 is 14 residues. CDR1 and CDR2 (germline): SGDLS, YYNGEE. CDR3 residues: CASSLTGGDQPQHF. Written as DNA, the CDR3 is TGTGCCAGCAGCTTAACAGGGGGCGACCAGCCCCAGCATTTT.

In this sample, this clone turned up once. The CDR3 DNA reads TGCGCCAGCAGCTGGGGCCTGACTAGCCCGTACAATGAGCAGTTCTTC. Residues: CASSWGLTSPYNEQFF. The chain combines TRBV5-1 with TRBJ2-1; 7 nucleotides agree with TRBD2. Unmatched junction bases numbered 10, after V lost 3 bases and J lost 4 bases. The germline V gene has CDR1 SGHRS and CDR2 YFSETQ. CDR3 size: 16 residues.

The chain recombines TRBV30 with TRBJ2-7, with 11 bases that match TRBD2. The junction had 5 bases not matched to a gene; V was cut back by 2 bases and J by 2 bases. This CDR3 comprises 15 residues. CDR1 GTSNPN and CDR2 SVGIG come from the germline V gene (reference sequence). DNA of the CDR3: TGTGCCTGGAGTCACGATAGCGGGGGGGCCTACGAGCAGTACTTC. Translating gives CAWSHDSGGAYEQYF.

The chain is built from TRBV18 and TRBJ2-7, with TRBD1 matching 9 bases. The CDR3 runs to 15 residues. The J segment lost 0 bases and the V segment lost 3 bases, leaving 3 bases of the junction unmatched. In germline, CDR1 is KGHSH, CDR2 LQKENI. The CDR3 nucleotides are TGTGCCAGCTCACCTCCGGGACAGGGCTCCTACGAGCAGTACTTC. It codes for CASSPPGQGSYEQYF. The full variable domain, completed using reference TRBV18 and TRBJ2-7, is NAGVMQNPRHLVRRRGQEARLRCSPMKGHSHVYWYRQLPEEGLKFMVYLQKENIIDESGMPKERFSAEFPKEGPSILRIQQVVRGDSAAYFCASSPPGQGSYEQYFGPGTRLTVT.

The chain carries TRBV2 and TRBJ2-7; 11 bases match TRBD1. CDR1 and CDR2 (germline): SNHLY, FYNNEI. V lost 5 bases, J lost 2 bases, and 5 bases stayed unmatched. CDR3 length: 15 residues. In DNA form, the CDR3 reads TGTGCCAGCAGTCCTGGACAGGGGGCCACCTACGAGCAGTACTTC. It specifies CASSPGQGATYEQYF.

The chain employs TRBV27 and TRBJ1-1; 10 bases line up with TRBD1. Germline CDR1 reads MNHEY; CDR2 reads SMNVEV (reference sequence). The V and J ends lost 3 bases and 6 bases, in that order; junction bases with no gene match: 4. The CDR3 consists of 14 residues. The CDR3 loop is CASSFRQGASEAFF. The CDR3, as DNA: TGTGCCAGCAGTTTCCGACAGGGGGCGTCTGAAGCTTTCTTT.

The chain joins TRBV19 to TRBJ1-3; 8 positions match TRBD1. Germline-derived CDR1 and CDR2 are LNHDA and SQIVND (reference sequence). V shed 3 bases and J 9 bases; nucleotides not matched to a gene: 7. This CDR3 is built from 14 residues. The CDR3 sequence: CASSINQGAGTIYF. DNA for the CDR3: TGTGCCAGTAGTATTAACCAGGGGGCCGGCACCATATATTTT.

The rearrangement joins TRBV9 to TRBJ2-3, with TRBD2 identical over 8 bases. CDR3 size: 14 residues. J gave up 9 bases and V 3 bases, and 9 bases lay outside the gene matches. The germline V gene has CDR1 SGDLS and CDR2 YYNGEE. The CDR3: CASSATGGLGTQYF. CDR3 coding DNA: TGTGCCAGCAGCGCCACTGGGGGACTAGGGACGCAGTATTTT.

The chain has TRBV4-3 and TRBJ1-2; D is perhaps TRBD1 (6 bases). In germline, CDR1 is LGHNA, CDR2 YSLEER. V lost 4 bases and J lost 1, with 13 bases in between. The CDR3 is 15 residues long. DNA for the CDR3: TGCGCCAGCAGCCGAGGCGGACAGATTAACTATGGCTACACCTTC. Protein: CASSRGGQINYGYTF.

The chain couples TRBV6-6 to TRBJ1-2; 10 nucleotides agree with TRBD1. Germline V gene data show CDR1 as MNHNY and CDR2 as SVGAGI (reference sequence). The CDR3 runs to 15 residues. V shed 4 bases and J 3 bases; nucleotides not matched to a gene: 5. CDR3 coding DNA: TGTGCCAGCAGTTCGGATGACAGGGGGCACTATGGCTACACCTTC. Translating gives CASSSDDRGHYGYTF.

This sequence joins TRBV5-1 and TRBJ1-2; D unresolved. The CDR3 contains 14 residues. The V and J ends lost 4 bases and 0 bases respectively, with 10 bases between them. Germline CDR1 reads SGHRS; CDR2 reads YFSETQ. DNA for the CDR3: TGCGCCAGCAGCCCAACTAGGGCTAACTATGGCTACACCTTC. Amino acid sequence: CASSPTRANYGYTF.